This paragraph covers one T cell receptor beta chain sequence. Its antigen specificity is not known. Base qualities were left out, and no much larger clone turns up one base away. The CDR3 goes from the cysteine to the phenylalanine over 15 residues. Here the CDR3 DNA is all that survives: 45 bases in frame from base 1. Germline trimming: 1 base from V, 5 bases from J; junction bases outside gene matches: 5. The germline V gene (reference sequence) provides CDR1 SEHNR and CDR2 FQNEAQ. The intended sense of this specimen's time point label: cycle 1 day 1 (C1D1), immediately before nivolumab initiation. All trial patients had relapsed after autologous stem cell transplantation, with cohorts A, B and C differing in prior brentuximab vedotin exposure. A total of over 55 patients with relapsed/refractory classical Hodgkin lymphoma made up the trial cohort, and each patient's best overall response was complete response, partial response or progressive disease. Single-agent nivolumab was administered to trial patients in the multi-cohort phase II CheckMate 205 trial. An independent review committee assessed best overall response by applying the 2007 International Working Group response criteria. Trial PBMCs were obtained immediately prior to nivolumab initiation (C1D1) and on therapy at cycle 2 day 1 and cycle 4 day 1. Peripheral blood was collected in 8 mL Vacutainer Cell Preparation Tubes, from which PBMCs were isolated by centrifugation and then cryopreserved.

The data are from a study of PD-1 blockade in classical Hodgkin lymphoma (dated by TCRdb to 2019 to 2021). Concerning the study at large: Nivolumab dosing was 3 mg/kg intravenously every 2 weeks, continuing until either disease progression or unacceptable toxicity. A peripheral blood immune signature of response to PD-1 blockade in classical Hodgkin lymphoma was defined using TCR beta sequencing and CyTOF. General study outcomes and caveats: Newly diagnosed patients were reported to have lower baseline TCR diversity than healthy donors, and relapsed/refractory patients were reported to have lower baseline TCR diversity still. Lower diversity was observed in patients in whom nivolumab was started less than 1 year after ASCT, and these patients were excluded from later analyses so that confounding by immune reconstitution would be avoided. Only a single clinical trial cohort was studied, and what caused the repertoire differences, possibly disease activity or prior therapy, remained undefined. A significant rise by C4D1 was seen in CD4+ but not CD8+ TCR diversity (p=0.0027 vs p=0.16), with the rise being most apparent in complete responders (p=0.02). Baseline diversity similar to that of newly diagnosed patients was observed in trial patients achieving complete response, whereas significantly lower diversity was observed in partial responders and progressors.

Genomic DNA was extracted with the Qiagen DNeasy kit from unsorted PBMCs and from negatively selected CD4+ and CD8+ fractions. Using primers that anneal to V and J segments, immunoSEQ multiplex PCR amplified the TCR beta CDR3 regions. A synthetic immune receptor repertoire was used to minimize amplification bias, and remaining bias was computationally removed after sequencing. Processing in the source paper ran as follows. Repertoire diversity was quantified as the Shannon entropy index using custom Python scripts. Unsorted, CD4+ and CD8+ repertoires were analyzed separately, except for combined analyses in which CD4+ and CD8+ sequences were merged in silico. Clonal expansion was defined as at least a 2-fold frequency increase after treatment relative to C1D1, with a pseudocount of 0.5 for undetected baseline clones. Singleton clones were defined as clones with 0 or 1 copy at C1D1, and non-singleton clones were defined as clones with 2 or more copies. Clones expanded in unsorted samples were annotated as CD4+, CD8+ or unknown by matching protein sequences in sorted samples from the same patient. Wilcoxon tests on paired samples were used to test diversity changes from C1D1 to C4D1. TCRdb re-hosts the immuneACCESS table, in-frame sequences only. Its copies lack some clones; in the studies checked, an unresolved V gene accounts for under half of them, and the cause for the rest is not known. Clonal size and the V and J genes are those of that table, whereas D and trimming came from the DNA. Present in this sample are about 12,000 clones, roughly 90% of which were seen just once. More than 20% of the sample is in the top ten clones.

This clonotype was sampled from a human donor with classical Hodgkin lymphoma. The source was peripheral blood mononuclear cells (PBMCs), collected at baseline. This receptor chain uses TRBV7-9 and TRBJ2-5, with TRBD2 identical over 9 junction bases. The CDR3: CASSLGPSGTETQYF. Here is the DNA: TGTGCCAGCAGCTTAGGCCCTAGCGGGACCGAGACCCAGTACTTC.